One and the same sample provided the 5 T cell receptor beta chains below, sequenced in a study of T-cell reconstitution after alpha-beta-depleted transplantation in children. Preparation of the TCRbeta library was carried out with unique molecular identifiers. TCRdb re-analysed the PCR reads in MiXCR, keeping a single row per CDR3 protein. The sample includes 250,000 or so distinct CDR3 sequences, around 25% of them seen just once. The sample in question was PBMCs, mostly from graft donor cells, obtained 360 days after TCRalphabeta/CD19-depleted stem cell transplant. The receptor source for this set is a female patient aged 2 to 10 who had a stem cell transplant for congenital amegakaryocytic thrombocytopenia, so the T cells may come from the graft donor.

This clonotype has only a few counts. The chain has TRBV5-1 and TRBJ1-4; maybe TRBD1 (5 bases). The CDR3 sequence is 15 residues long. From germline, CDR1 is SGHRS and CDR2 YFSETQ. The V and J ends lost 0 bases and 7 bases respectively, with 13 bases between them. The CDR3 protein is CASSLGAGRGEKLFF. The CDR3 DNA is TGCGCCAGCAGCTTGGGAGCAGGGCGCGGTGAAAAACTGTTTTTT.

The V call is TRBV18, the J call TRBJ1-2, with D possibly matching TRBD1 (5 bases). CDR3 length equals 13 residues. Germline CDR1 reads KGHSH; CDR2 reads LQKENI. With 4 bases removed from V and 6 bases from J, the gap between germline ends came to 12 bases. The DNA of the CDR3 is TGTGCCAGCTCACGGGCAGGGACCCATGGCTACACCTTC. Its protein is CASSRAGTHGYTF.

On this clonotype itself: Germline and junction disagree at one end, which may indicate a read error. In DNA form, the CDR3 reads TGTGCCACGAGTGATTTCGGCAGGGGACAGCAAGAGACCCAGTACTTC. As protein: CATSDFGRGQQETQYF. The chain recombines TRBV24-1 with TRBJ2-5; TRBD1 agrees at 7 bases. The V gene's germline CDR1 is KGHDR and CDR2 SFDVKD. The CDR3 sequence is 16 residues long.

The V and J genes are TRBV7-2 and TRBJ2-1, with a possible D match to TRBD1 (5 bases). This CDR3 spans 15 amino acids. Per the germline V gene, CDR1 is SGHTA and CDR2 is FQGNSA. Between the trimmed V and J ends, which lost 1 base and 8 bases, there was a span of 15 bases. This CDR3 is CASSLDFRVLDEQFF. DNA of the CDR3: TGTGCCAGCAGCTTAGATTTCAGGGTACTCGATGAGCAGTTCTTC.

A word on this clonotype: Just one base apart from a much larger clone, this may be a read error. This chain links TRBV12-3 or TRBV12-4 with TRBJ2-2; 10 bases line up with TRBD2. The CDR3 runs 16 residues. CDR3 coding DNA: TGTGCCAGCAGTTTCCGCACTAGCGGGAACACCTGGGAGCTGTTTTTT. It encodes CASSFRTSGNTWELFF.